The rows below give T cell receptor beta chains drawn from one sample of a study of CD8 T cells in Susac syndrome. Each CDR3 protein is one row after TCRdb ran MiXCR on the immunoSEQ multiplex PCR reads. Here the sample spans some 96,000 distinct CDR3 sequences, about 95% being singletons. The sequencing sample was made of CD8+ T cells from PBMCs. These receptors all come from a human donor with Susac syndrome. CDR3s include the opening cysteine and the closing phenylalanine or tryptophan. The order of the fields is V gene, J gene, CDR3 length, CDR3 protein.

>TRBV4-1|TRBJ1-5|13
CASSQDRGAPQHF
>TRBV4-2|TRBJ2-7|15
CASSQATGDSYEQYF
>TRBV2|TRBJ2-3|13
CASSERLTDTQYF
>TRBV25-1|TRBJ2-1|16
CASSPAAQSSYNEQFF
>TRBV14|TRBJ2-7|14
CASSQLDTSYEQYF
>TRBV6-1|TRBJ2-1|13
CASSKTEYNEQFF
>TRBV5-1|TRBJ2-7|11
CASSLDSEQYF
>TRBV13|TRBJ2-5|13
CAAETSGDRTQYF
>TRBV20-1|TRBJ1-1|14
CSAFKVQGPTEAFF
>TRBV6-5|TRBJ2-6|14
CASQGGTGANVLTF
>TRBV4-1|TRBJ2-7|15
CASSQLAGVRREQYF
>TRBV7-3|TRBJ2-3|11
CASSRGGSQYF
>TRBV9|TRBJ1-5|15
CAISVWVHKRWPQHF
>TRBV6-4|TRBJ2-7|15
CASTRDRISGHEQYF
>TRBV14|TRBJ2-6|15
CASSLASSGANVLTF
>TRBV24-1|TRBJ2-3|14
CATSRSATTDTQYF
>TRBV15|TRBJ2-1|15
CATSRDQNRYNEQFF
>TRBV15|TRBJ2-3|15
CATSYGGALADTQYF
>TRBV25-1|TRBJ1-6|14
CASSETAYNSPLHF
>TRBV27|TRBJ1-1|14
CASSLIGPNTEAFF
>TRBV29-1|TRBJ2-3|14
CSVTTSGYTDTQYF
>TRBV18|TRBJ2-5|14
CASSPPRSQETQYF
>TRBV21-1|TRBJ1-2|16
CASSIEDRRTNYGYTF
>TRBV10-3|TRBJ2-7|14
CATSTGDVTYEQYF
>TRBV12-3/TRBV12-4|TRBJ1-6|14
CASSPRQGNSPLHF
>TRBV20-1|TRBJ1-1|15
CSASLQGTANTEAFF
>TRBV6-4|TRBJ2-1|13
CASSPGLYNEQFF
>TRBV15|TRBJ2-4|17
CATSRGDSRLAKNIQYF